Below are 12 T cell receptor beta chains sequenced from a single sample in a study of blood T cells in healthy people across ages. The use of a sample-barcoded 5' primer and a J-beta primer mix characterized a second PCR of about 6 to 12 cycles. TCRdb redid the calling of the 5' RACE reads with MiXCR, one entry per CDR3 protein. In the table there are roughly 1,000,000 distinct CDR3 sequences, around 25% of which are singletons. These data are also associated with another study on T cells of mothers and their children.

Sample: blood. These receptors originate from a girl aged 2-10 years in good health.

The V and J genes are TRBV4-2 and TRBJ2-3; D is uncertain. The germline CDR1 and CDR2 sequences are LGHNA and YNFKEQ. V gave up 7 bases and J gave up 2 bases, with 10 bases separating them. CDR3 length: 13 residues. CDR3 in DNA: TGTGCCAGCATCGGACCCAACACAGATACGCAGTATTTT. Protein product: CASIGPNTDTQYF.

V and J are TRBV6-6 and TRBJ2-5, with 10 bases fitting TRBD1. In germline, CDR1 is MNHNY, CDR2 SVGAGI (reference sequence). The trim removed 4 bases at V and 13 bases at J, leaving 6 bases unmatched. There are 12 residues in the CDR3. The CDR3 sequence is CASSSSRDRGYF. The CDR3 DNA follows: TGTGCCAGCAGTTCCAGCCGGGACAGGGGGTACTTC.

This clonotype was seen a few times. The chain is built from TRBV29-1 and TRBJ2-2; no clear D. CDR1 is SQVTM and CDR2 is ANQGSEA in the germline V gene. This CDR3 is 13 amino acids long. Trimming cost V 4 bases and J 0 bases, with 6 bases left between them. The CDR3 nucleotides read TGCAGCGTTGCCCGATCGAACACCGGGGAGCTGTTTTTT. This encodes CSVARSNTGELFF.

The chain couples TRBV29-1 to TRBJ2-3; D is unclear. The ends were cut back, 7 bases at V and 3 bases at J, with 17 bases in the middle. This CDR3 region has 14 residues. Germline CDR1 reads SQVTM; CDR2 reads ANQGSEA. The CDR3 protein is CSGLGLVTTDTQYF. In DNA, the CDR3 is TGCAGCGGGCTCGGGTTAGTGACAACAGATACGCAGTATTTT.

The CDR3, as DNA: TGTGCCAGCAGCCAACTCCCCGGTGAGCAGTTCTTC. This codes for CASSQLPGEQFF. This chain joins TRBV4-2 and TRBJ2-1; D remains ambiguous. Germline CDR1 reads LGHNA; CDR2 reads YNFKEQ. V was clipped by 2 bases and J by 9 bases, with 8 bases between them. CDR3 size: 12 residues.

J is TRBJ1-1 and V is TRBV29-1; 7 positions agree with TRBD1. The CDR3 extends over 12 amino acids. Per the germline V gene, CDR1 is SQVTM and CDR2 is ANQGSEA. V was clipped by 7 bases and J by 1 base; unmatched bases: 3. CDR3 amino acids: CSGNRGNTEAFF. The CDR3 DNA reads TGCAGCGGGAACAGGGGGAACACTGAAGCTTTCTTT.

Only one count was recorded for this clonotype. The chain recombines TRBV3-1 with TRBJ1-1; TRBD1 matches at 7 bases. This CDR3 is built from 14 residues. CDR1 and CDR2 (germline): LGHDT, YNNKEL (reference sequence). V lost 4 bases and J lost 2; bases outside the gene matches: 4. The CDR3 DNA reads TGTGCCAGCAGCCGGAGGGACAGAAACACTGAAGCTTTCTTT. Protein: CASSRRDRNTEAFF.

The rearrangement joins TRBV12-3 or TRBV12-4 to TRBJ2-7, with 8 bases identical to TRBD2. Matching the DNA end better, TRBJ2-1 makes the J call doubtful. The CDR3 covers 15 residues. The CDR3 reads CASSLRGGPEDEQFF. Here the CDR3 DNA reads TGTGCCAGCAGTTTACGGGGGGGCCCCGAGGATGAGCAGTTCTTC.

This clonotype was seen more than once but under ten times. The chain employs TRBV7-8 and TRBJ2-2; TRBD1 might be the D (6 bases). The V end lost 1 base, the J end lost 7 bases, and 10 bases lay between the germline ends. The CDR3 spans 14 residues. The germline V gene encodes CDR1 SGHVS and CDR2 FQNEAQ. This CDR3 is CASSLDRVSGELFF. DNA of the CDR3: TGTGCCAGCAGCTTAGACAGGGTGAGCGGGGAGCTGTTTTTT.

This clonotype was detected many times. The genes are TRBV20-1 and TRBJ2-3; D not resolved. Trimming removed 0 bases from V and 2 bases from J, with 9 bases in between. Germline V gives CDR1 DFQATT, CDR2 SNEGSKA (reference sequence). CDR3 size: 14 residues. CDR3 region: CSARDPLTTDTQYF. The CDR3, as DNA: TGCAGTGCTAGAGACCCCCTCACCACAGATACGCAGTATTTT.

The J gene is TRBJ1-2, the V gene TRBV29-1; 10 bases align to TRBD1. CDR3 size: 14 residues. CDR1 SQVTM and CDR2 ANQGSEA come from the germline V gene. V was pared by 4 bases and J by 7 bases, with 9 bases of the junction left unmatched. The CDR3 here is CSVGPRQGASGYTF. CDR3 bases: TGCAGCGTTGGTCCGCGACAGGGGGCTTCTGGCTACACCTTC.

The gene calls are TRBV14 and TRBJ2-1; 12 positions agree with TRBD2. The CDR3 loop spans 15 amino acids. V was pared by 0 bases and J by 7 bases, with 1 base of the junction left unmatched. Looked up from germline, CDR1 is SGHDN and CDR2 is FVKESK. DNA for the CDR3: TGTGCCAGCAGCCAAGAAACTAGCGGGAGGAATGAGCAGTTCTTC. It translates to CASSQETSGRNEQFF.